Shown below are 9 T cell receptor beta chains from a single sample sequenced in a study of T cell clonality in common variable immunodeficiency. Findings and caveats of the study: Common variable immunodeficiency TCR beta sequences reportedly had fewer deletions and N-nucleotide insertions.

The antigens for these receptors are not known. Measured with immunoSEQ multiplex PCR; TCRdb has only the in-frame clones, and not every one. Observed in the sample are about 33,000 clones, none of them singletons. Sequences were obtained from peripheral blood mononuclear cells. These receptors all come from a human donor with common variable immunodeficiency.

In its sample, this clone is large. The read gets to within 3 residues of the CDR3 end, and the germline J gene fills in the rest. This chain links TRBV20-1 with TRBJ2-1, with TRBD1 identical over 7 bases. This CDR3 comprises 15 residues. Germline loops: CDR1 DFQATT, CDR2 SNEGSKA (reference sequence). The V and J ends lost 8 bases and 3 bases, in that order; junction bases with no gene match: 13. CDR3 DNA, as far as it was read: TGCAGTACACCTCGGGACAGAAGAGACTACAATGAG. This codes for CSTPRDRRDYNE. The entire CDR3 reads CSTPRDRRDYNEQFF.

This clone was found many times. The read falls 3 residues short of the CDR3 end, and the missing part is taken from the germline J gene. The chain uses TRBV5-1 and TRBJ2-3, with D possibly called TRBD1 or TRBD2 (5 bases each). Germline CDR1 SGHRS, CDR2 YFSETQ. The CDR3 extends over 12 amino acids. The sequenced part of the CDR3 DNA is TGCGCCAGCAGCTCGAGGGGCGGCACG. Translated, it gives CASSSRGGT. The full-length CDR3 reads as CASSSRGGTQYF.

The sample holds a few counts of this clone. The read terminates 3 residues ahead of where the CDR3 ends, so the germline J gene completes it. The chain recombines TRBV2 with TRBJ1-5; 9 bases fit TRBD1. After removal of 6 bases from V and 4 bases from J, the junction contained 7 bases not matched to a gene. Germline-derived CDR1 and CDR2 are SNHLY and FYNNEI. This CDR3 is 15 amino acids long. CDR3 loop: CASRKETGGNQPQHF. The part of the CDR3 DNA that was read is TGTGCCAGCAGGAAGGAGACAGGGGGGAATCAGCCC.

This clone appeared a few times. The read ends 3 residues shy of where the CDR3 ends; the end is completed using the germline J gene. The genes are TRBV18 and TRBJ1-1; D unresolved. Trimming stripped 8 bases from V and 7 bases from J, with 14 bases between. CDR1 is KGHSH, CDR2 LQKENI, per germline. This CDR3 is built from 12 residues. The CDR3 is CASAATSIEAFF. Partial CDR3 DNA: TGTGCCAGCGCGGCAACGAGCATTGAA. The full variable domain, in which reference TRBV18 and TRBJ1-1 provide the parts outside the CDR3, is NAGVMQNPRHLVRRRGQEARLRCSPMKGHSHVYWYRQLPEEGLKFMVYLQKENIIDESGMPKERFSAEFPKEGPSILRIQQVVRGDSAAYFCASAATSIEAFFGQGTRLTVV.

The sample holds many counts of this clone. The CDR3 DNA, read in part, is TGTGCCAGCAGCCCTAGCGGGGGGCCTTCCTACGAG. Translated, it gives CASSPSGGPSYE. The complete CDR3 sequence is CASSPSGGPSYEQYF. The rearrangement uses TRBV14 and TRBJ2-7; 11 bases match TRBD2. The sequenced fragment ends 3 residues before the CDR3 boundary, so the rest is inferred from the germline J gene. This CDR3 region has 15 residues. Germline loops: CDR1 SGHDN, CDR2 FVKESK. V dropped 4 bases and J dropped 1; count of bases not matched to a gene: 3.

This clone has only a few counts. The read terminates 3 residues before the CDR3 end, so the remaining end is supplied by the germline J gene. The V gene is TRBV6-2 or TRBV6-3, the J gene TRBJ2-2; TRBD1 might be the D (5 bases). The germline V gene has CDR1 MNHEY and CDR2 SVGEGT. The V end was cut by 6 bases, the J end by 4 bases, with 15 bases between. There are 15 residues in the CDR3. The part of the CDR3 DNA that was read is TGTGCCAGCAGCAAACAGGAGCTGGCCACCGGGGAG. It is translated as CASSKQELATGE. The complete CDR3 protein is CASSKQELATGELFF.

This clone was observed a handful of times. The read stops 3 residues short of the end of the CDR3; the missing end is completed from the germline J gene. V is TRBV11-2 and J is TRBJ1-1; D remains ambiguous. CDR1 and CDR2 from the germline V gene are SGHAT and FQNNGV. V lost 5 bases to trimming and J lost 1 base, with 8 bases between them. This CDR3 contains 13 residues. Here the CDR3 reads CASSPQQNTEAFF. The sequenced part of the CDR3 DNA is TGTGCCAGCAGCCCTCAACAGAACACTGAA.

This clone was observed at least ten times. The CDR3 bases that were read are TGTGCCAGTTCTCTCGGGGGGGGCGTGAGTGAAAAA. Its translation is CASSLGGGVSEK. The complete CDR3 protein is CASSLGGGVSEKLFF. The chain is built from TRBV19 and TRBJ1-4; D may be TRBD1 (6 bases). The read halts 3 residues ahead of the CDR3 end, with the missing end drawn from the germline J gene. The V gene's germline CDR1 is LNHDA and CDR2 SQIVND (reference sequence). V gave up 8 bases and J gave up 7 bases, with 20 bases separating them. CDR3 length: 15 residues.

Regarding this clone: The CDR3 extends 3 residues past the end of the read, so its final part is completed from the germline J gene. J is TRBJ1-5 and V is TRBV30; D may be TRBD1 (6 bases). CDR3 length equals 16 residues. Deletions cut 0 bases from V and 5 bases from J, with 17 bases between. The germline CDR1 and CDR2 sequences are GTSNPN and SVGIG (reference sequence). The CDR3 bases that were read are TGTGCCTGGAGTGTGCAGGGGCTATTGTTGGATCAGCCC. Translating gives CAWSVQGLLLDQP. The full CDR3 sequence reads CAWSVQGLLLDQPQHF.